This section outlines one TCR beta chain sequence together with its context. Its cognate antigen is unknown. Trimming removed 0 bases from V and 6 bases from J, with 6 bases in between. Germline values: CDR1 GTSNPN, CDR2 SVGIG (reference sequence). The CDR3 covers 12 residues. The Oncomine TCR Beta short-read assay was applied to DNA of cultured CD4+ T cells. One entry per CDR3 protein results from TCRdb running MiXCR on the PCR reads. The table includes 15,000 or so distinct CDR3 sequences, about 60% detected once. The sample comes from a study of vaccination and CD4 T cells after COVID-19. The treatment is: roughly 11-day PBMC culture with coronavirus spike peptide pools or control peptides (ViraFEST assay).

Sequenced material: CD4+ T cells from blood, cultured in vitro. V gene TRBV30 combines with J gene TRBJ1-5; D unclear. The sequence was obtained from a human donor who had recovered from COVID-19. The CDR3 sequence is CAWSVPGQPQHF. CDR3 DNA: TGTGCCTGGAGTGTACCTGGTCAGCCCCAGCATTTT. The variable domain in full, completed from reference TRBV30 and TRBJ1-5, reads SQTIHQWPATLVQPVGSPLSLECTVEGTSNPNLYWYRQAAGRGLQLLFYSVGIGQISSEVPQNLSASRPQDRQFILSSKKLLLSDSGFYLCAWSVPGQPQHFGDGTRLSIL.